This is a list of T cell receptor beta chains from one sample in a study of blood T cells in healthy people across ages. In TCRdb, the 5' RACE reads were re-called with MiXCR into one record per CDR3 protein. The table records about 830,000 distinct CDR3 sequences, about 62% of them present only once. The sequencing sample was made of blood. The origin of the receptors is a man younger than 40 in good health. Both conserved end residues are part of each CDR3. The D gene is left open where the match is weak. Where a row states a size, it is once, few, many or the class of an expanded clone; other rows omit it.

d_call j_call clone_size v_call cdr3_nt cdr3_aa
NA TRBJ2-5 NA TRBV12-3/TRBV12-4 TGTGCCATCAGTTTAGGGGGTGAGACCCAGTACTTC CAISLGGETQYF
NA TRBJ2-1 NA TRBV11-3 TGTGCCAGCAGCCGGGGACTCTCAGGATCCGATGAGCAGTTCTTC CASSRGLSGSDEQFF
NA TRBJ1-2 NA TRBV6-5 TGTGCCAGCAAGGGGGGACTCCAAGCTAACTATGGCTACACCTTC CASKGGLQANYGYTF
TRBD2 TRBJ2-3 NA TRBV12-3/TRBV12-4 TGTGCCAGCAGGAGAACGCGGGGGGCCACAGATACGCAGTATTTT CASRRTRGATDTQYF
NA TRBJ1-2 few TRBV20-1 TGCAGTGCGAAGGGAACAGTCAACTATGGCTACACCTTC CSAKGTVNYGYTF
NA TRBJ2-7 NA TRBV7-9 TGTGCAAGCGGGCAGGGGACTAACTACGAGCAGTACTTC CASGQGTNYEQYF
NA TRBJ1-2 few TRBV7-2 TGTGCCAGCAGCTTAGAACGGCAGACGAATGGCTACACCTTC CASSLERQTNGYTF
NA TRBJ1-4 few TRBV3-1 TGTGCCAGCAGCCAGAGGCAGGGAAATGAAAAACTGTTTTTT CASSQRQGNEKLFF
NA TRBJ2-1 NA TRBV7-9 TGTGCCGGGAGGAGCGGATATAATGAGCAGTTCTTC CAGRSGYNEQFF
TRBD1 TRBJ1-1 few TRBV7-3 TGTGCCAGCAGCTTGGGACAGTCCACTGAAGCTTTCTTT CASSLGQSTEAFF
NA TRBJ2-1 few TRBV9 TGTGCCAGCAGCGCCTACCGGGACACCTCCTACAATGAGCAGTTCTTC CASSAYRDTSYNEQFF
NA TRBJ2-6 NA TRBV4-3 TGCGCCAGCAGCCAAGGCCGGGTGGCCGGGGCCAACGTCCTGACTTTC CASSQGRVAGANVLTF
TRBD1 TRBJ1-2 NA TRBV4-3 TGCGCCAGCAGCCCATACACCGGGACAGGGGATTATGGCTACACCTTC CASSPYTGTGDYGYTF
NA TRBJ2-3 NA TRBV30 TGTGCCTGGAGCCCAGGCGACACAGATACGCAGTATTTT CAWSPGDTDTQYF
NA TRBJ2-1 NA TRBV19 TGTGCCAGTAGTATAGCCGGGCGGGGGCCTTACAATGAGCAGTTCTTC CASSIAGRGPYNEQFF
NA TRBJ2-1 few TRBV29-1 TGCAGCGTAGTCGCTAGTGTCTCCTACAATGAGCAGTTCTTC CSVVASVSYNEQFF
TRBD2 TRBJ2-3 NA TRBV14 TGTGCCAGCAGCCAAGGACTAGCGGGGCTGACTTGGACAGATACGCAGTATTTT CASSQGLAGLTWTDTQYF
NA TRBJ2-6 NA TRBV6-6 TGTGCCAGCAGAAGACAGGTAGCCCGCTCTGGGGCCAACGTCCTGACTTTC CASRRQVARSGANVLTF
NA TRBJ1-2 once TRBV15 TGTGCCACCAGCAGAGATCAAGACTTATTACTTTATGGCTACACCTTC CATSRDQDLLLYGYTF
NA TRBJ2-5 NA TRBV5-1 TGCGCCAGCAGCTTTGAGACTTTGGGGACCCAGTACTTC CASSFETLGTQYF
NA TRBJ2-3 NA TRBV20-1 TGCAGTGCTTCCATGGGGGATACGCAGTATTTT CSASMGDTQYF
TRBD1 TRBJ2-7 NA TRBV28 TGTGCCAGCGCCAGGACAGGGCCCGTCTACGAGCAGTACTTC CASARTGPVYEQYF
NA TRBJ2-7 NA TRBV20-1 TGCAGTGCTGGACTACGTGATTGGGGGGGGGGCTCGGAGTCCCGAATGTTCTACGAGCAGTACTTC CSAGLRDWGGGSESRMFYEQYF
TRBD1 TRBJ2-7 NA TRBV10-3 TGTGCCACATTGGGGGCAGGGGGCTACGAGCAGTACTTC CATLGAGGYEQYF
NA TRBJ2-1 NA TRBV29-1 TGCAGCGTACAAGGGGCTCAGACCTACAATGAGCAGTTCTTC CSVQGAQTYNEQFF
NA TRBJ2-7 NA TRBV7-2 TGTGCCAGCAGCTCCCAAGGCATCTACGAGCAGTACTTC CASSSQGIYEQYF
NA TRBJ2-1 few TRBV29-1 TGCAGCGCCGCCGACAGCTACAATGAGCAGTTCTTC CSAADSYNEQFF
TRBD1 TRBJ2-7 many TRBV7-9 TGTGCCAGCAGCTTGACAGGGGGTGAGGTCGAGCAGTACTTC CASSLTGGEVEQYF
NA TRBJ2-7 few TRBV28 TGTGCCAGCAGTTCTTCCAGGTCCTACGAGCAGTACTTC CASSSSRSYEQYF
TRBD2 TRBJ2-1 NA TRBV14 TGTGCCAGCAGCCGATTACTAGCGGGGGGCGATGAGCAGTTCTTC CASSRLLAGGDEQFF
TRBD1 TRBJ2-1 NA TRBV20-1 TGCAGTGCTAGACCGACAGGGGTTGAGCAGTTCTTC CSARPTGVEQFF
NA TRBJ2-4 few TRBV4-3 TGCGCCAGCAGCCAAGATGCGGAGGTCCAACAGCAGGGAGGTACCAAAAACATTCAGTACTTC CASSQDAEVQQQGGTKNIQYF
TRBD1 TRBJ1-1 NA TRBV4-2 TGTGCCAGCAGCCTCTTTGGACAGGGAGGCACTGAAGCTTTCTTT CASSLFGQGGTEAFF
NA TRBJ2-7 NA TRBV6-6 TGTGCCAGCAAATCGACCGACGCCTACGAGCAGTACTTC CASKSTDAYEQYF
NA TRBJ2-4 NA TRBV27 TGTGCCAGCAGTTTTTGGCAGCTTCACAAAAACATTCAGTACTTC CASSFWQLHKNIQYF
NA TRBJ1-2 NA TRBV2 TGTGCCAGCAGTGGGCCCCGCGGGGCATACACGCCTCCTAACTATGGCTACACCTTC CASSGPRGAYTPPNYGYTF
NA TRBJ2-4 NA TRBV6-2/TRBV6-3 TGTGCCAGCAGTTACGACAGCCTAGCCAAAAACATTCAGTACTTC CASSYDSLAKNIQYF
NA TRBJ2-1 few TRBV1 TGCACCAGCAGCCAAGAGACTAGCGGGGGCAATGAGCAGTTCTTC CTSSQETSGGNEQFF
TRBD2 TRBJ2-1 once TRBV9 TGTGCCAGCAGCCTACACGAGCGGGGGATCTACAATGAGCAGTTCTTC CASSLHERGIYNEQFF
TRBD1 TRBJ2-7 NA TRBV15 TGTGCCACCAGCAGAGAACAGGGGAGTACCTACGAGCAGTACTTC CATSREQGSTYEQYF
NA TRBJ2-1 NA TRBV7-2 TGTGCCAGCAGCTTAGGCACACGTTACAATGAGCAGTTCTTC CASSLGTRYNEQFF
NA TRBJ2-3 NA TRBV20-1 TGCAGTGCTAGAAGTGCGGTGGGCACAGATACGCAGTATTTT CSARSAVGTDTQYF
NA TRBJ2-7 few TRBV7-2 TGTGCCAGCAGCCCCCTAGGTAACCCCTACGAGCAGTACTTC CASSPLGNPYEQYF
NA TRBJ2-5 NA TRBV5-5 TGTGCCAGCAGCTCCCCCCGGTCAGCGGGACAATACCAAGAGACCCAGTACTTC CASSSPRSAGQYQETQYF
NA TRBJ2-7 NA TRBV29-1 TGCAGCGCCGTCCGAACCTACGAGCAGTACTTC CSAVRTYEQYF
NA TRBJ2-2 once TRBV7-8 TGTGCCCTAGACCCCGGGGAGCTGTTTTTT CALDPGELFF
TRBD1 TRBJ1-6 NA TRBV13 TGTGCCAGCAGCACCTACAGGGGATTGGACCTCCACTTT CASSTYRGLDLHF
TRBD2 TRBJ2-7 NA TRBV6-2/TRBV6-3 TGTGCCAGCAGTAGCGGGACTCCCCACGAGCAGTACTTC CASSSGTPHEQYF
TRBD2 TRBJ2-2 NA TRBV20-1 TGCAGTGCCCCCCGAGCGGGGGGCACCACCGGGGAGCTGTTTTTT CSAPRAGGTTGELFF
NA TRBJ2-5 NA TRBV7-8 TGTGCCAGCGTGCTTCCCAGGGAATTAGAGACCCAGTACTTC CASVLPRELETQYF
NA TRBJ2-3 few TRBV7-3 TGTGCCAGCAGCGTAACTTCAGGGCATACGCAGTATTTT CASSVTSGHTQYF
TRBD1 TRBJ1-1 once TRBV27 TGTGCCAGCAGCCGCGAGACAGGGGACGAAGCTTTCTTT CASSRETGDEAFF
TRBD1 TRBJ2-1 NA TRBV28 TGTGCCAGCAGTTTGCCCATACAGGGGGGTGAGCAGTTCTTC CASSLPIQGGEQFF
NA TRBJ2-2 NA TRBV12-3/TRBV12-4 TGTGCCAGCAGTTTAGGGGGCCCCGGGGAGCTGTTTTTT CASSLGGPGELFF